This T cell receptor (beta chain) comes out of a study of cytomegalovirus exposure and HLA in healthy donors. Findings and caveats of the study: Earlier results showed most TCR beta V segments being productive about 87% or about 30% of the time. Analyses of presence and absence presupposed an approximately uniform sequencing depth across donors.

The germline V gene has CDR1 SGHTS and CDR2 YDEGEE. The CDR3 is made up of 17 amino acids. With V trimmed by 0 bases and J by 3 bases, 6 bases remained unmatched. The sample holds a few counts of this clone. What it binds is not known. Amplification used 60 Vbeta primers and 13 Jbeta primers. In the original workflow: An analysis that came later counted some 81 million unique TCR beta chains, 9 million to 12 million shared. Repertoires were generated with immunoSEQ multiplex PCR, while TCRdb's copy carries only in-frame clones and drops some. Clone size and V and J calls were adopted from that table, with D and trimming inferred from the DNA. The table lists fewer than 120,000 clones, over 60% of them singletons.

This receptor was identified in a woman aged 25 to 39 in good health and CMV-seronegative. The chain joins TRBV5-8 to TRBJ2-6; 7 bases match TRBD1. The sequenced sample consisted of PBMCs. Written as DNA, the CDR3 is TGTGCCAGCAGCTTGGAGGTACAGGGGCGTGGGGCCAACGTCCTGACTTTC. This encodes CASSLEVQGRGANVLTF.